One and the same sample provided the 12 T cell receptor beta chains below, sequenced in a study of blood T cells in healthy people across ages. Primers used in a second PCR of about 7 to 12 cycles were a sample-barcoded 5' primer and a J-beta primer mix. TCRdb redid the calling of the 5' RACE reads with MiXCR, one entry per CDR3 protein. Here the sample spans around 1,600,000 distinct CDR3 sequences, approximately 39% being singletons. Sequenced sample: blood. These receptors were taken from a young woman in good health.

This clonotype was seen more than once but under ten times. DNA for the CDR3: TGTGCCAGCAGCCTCCACAGGGGGCGGTACGAGCAGTACTTC. This translates into CASSLHRGRYEQYF. The V gene is TRBV28, the J gene TRBJ2-7; 9 bases are shared with TRBD1. This CDR3 contains 14 residues. J gave up 4 bases and V 6 bases, and 7 bases lay outside the gene matches. Germline values: CDR1 MDHEN, CDR2 SYDVKM.

The gene calls are TRBV29-1 and TRBJ1-1; 7 positions agree with TRBD1. Germline CDR1 and CDR2: SQVTM and ANQGSEA. The CDR3 runs 14 residues. J gave up 0 bases and V 8 bases, and 9 bases lay outside the gene matches. The CDR3 nucleotides are TGCAGCACACGATCCGGGACAGTGAACACTGAAGCTTTCTTT. Its translation: CSTRSGTVNTEAFF.

In this sample, this clonotype turned up a few times. The rearrangement uses TRBV20-1 and TRBJ2-7; the D call may be TRBD1 or TRBD2 (5 bases each). Trimming stripped 2 bases from V and 2 bases from J, with 16 bases between. In germline, CDR1 is DFQATT, CDR2 SNEGSKA (reference sequence). There are 15 residues in the CDR3. DNA of the CDR3: TGCAGTGCTAGACCCCCCGGGACCTCCACCTACGAGCAGTACTTC. Its translation is CSARPPGTSTYEQYF.

This clonotype has a handful of counts. The V gene is TRBV5-1, the J gene TRBJ1-2; 10 nucleotides agree with TRBD1. There are 14 residues in the CDR3. Germline-derived CDR1 and CDR2 are SGHRS and YFSETQ. V lost 4 bases to trimming and J lost 7 bases; unmatched junction nucleotides: 7. Here the CDR3 reads CASSVGQGRVGYTF. The CDR3 coding sequence is TGCGCCAGCAGCGTGGGACAGGGGAGAGTTGGCTACACCTTC.

The chain couples TRBV30 to TRBJ2-7, with D maybe TRBD2 (6 bases). V was cut by 3 bases and J by 0 bases, with 12 bases left in between. CDR3 length: 14 residues. The germline CDR1 and CDR2 sequences are GTSNPN and SVGIG (reference sequence). CDR3 amino acids: CAWRRDSSSYEQYF. In DNA form, the CDR3 reads TGTGCCTGGAGGAGGGACTCTAGCTCCTACGAGCAGTACTTC. Based on the CDR3 plus reference TRBV30 and TRBJ2-7, the full variable domain is SQTIHQWPATLVQPVGSPLSLECTVEGTSNPNLYWYRQAAGRGLQLLFYSVGIGQISSEVPQNLSASRPQDRQFILSSKKLLLSDSGFYLCAWRRDSSSYEQYFGPGTRLTVT.

In this sample, this clonotype turned up a few times. CDR3 sequence: CASRSLAAGREAFF. The CDR3 bases are TGTGCCAGCAGGTCCTTGGCAGCCGGCAGAGAAGCTTTCTTT. The gene calls are TRBV11-2 and TRBJ1-1; no definite D call. The germline V gene has CDR1 SGHAT and CDR2 FQNNGV. The CDR3 is made up of 14 amino acids. V was clipped by 6 bases and J by 8 bases, with 19 bases between them.

The chain couples TRBV2 to TRBJ2-7; D unresolved. CDR1 and CDR2 from the germline V gene are SNHLY and FYNNEI. V lost 2 bases and J lost 3, with 5 bases in between. There are 12 residues in the CDR3. The CDR3 reads CASSEQVYEQYF. The DNA of the CDR3 is TGTGCCAGCAGTGAACAGGTCTACGAGCAGTACTTC.

J is TRBJ2-2 and V is TRBV7-2; no definite D call. Germline V CDR1 and CDR2: SGHTA, FQGNSA. CDR3 length: 14 residues. V was cut by 1 base and J by 6 bases, with 9 bases left in between. The CDR3 reads CASSLDLLAGELFF. Here the CDR3 DNA reads TGTGCCAGCAGCTTAGATTTGCTGGCCGGGGAGCTGTTTTTT.

The chain recombines TRBV20-1 with TRBJ2-5; D gene uncertain. Between the trimmed V and J ends, which lost 6 bases and 4 bases, there was a span of 18 bases. The CDR3 length is 14 residues. CDR1 is DFQATT, CDR2 SNEGSKA, per germline (reference sequence). In nucleotides, the CDR3 is TGCAGTGCCCCACCGGTGGGTGTAAGAGAGACCCAGTACTTC. It specifies CSAPPVGVRETQYF.

V is TRBV6-2 or TRBV6-3 and J is TRBJ2-3; D not certain. This CDR3 contains 14 residues. Germline V gives CDR1 MNHEY, CDR2 SVGEGT. Trimming left V 7 bases short and J 0 bases short, with 11 bases between. The CDR3 nucleotides are TGTGCCAGCACCACACGGGCTAGCACAGATACGCAGTATTTT. Protein product: CASTTRASTDTQYF.

In its sample, this clonotype was seen a few times. The rearrangement joins TRBV21-1 to TRBJ2-6; the DNA was not compared with TRBD1, the D call given in the table. TRBV21-1 is termed a pseudogene. The CDR3 has 19 amino acids. The CDR3 loop is CASSRRIGGPSSGANVLTF. CDR3 coding DNA: TGTGCCAGCAGCAGGCGAATTGGGGGTCCAAGCTCTGGGGCCAACGTCCTGACTTTC.

This clonotype was detected a few times. This chain uses TRBV12-3 or TRBV12-4 with TRBJ2-4; 9 nucleotides line up with TRBD1. The CDR3 runs to 15 residues. The V and J ends lost 5 bases and 2 bases, in that order; junction bases with no gene match: 4. The CDR3 DNA reads as TGTGCCAGCAGTCCGGACAGGGGATCCAAAAACATTCAGTACTTC. This encodes CASSPDRGSKNIQYF.